Sequencing of this T cell receptor (beta chain) was carried out in a study of shared clonotypes between healthy human individuals. Study information: A few men and a couple of women, aged 18 to 49, were donors.

Clones were read by immunoSEQ multiplex PCR, and TCRdb kept only the in-frame ones, dropping some. The data hold about 680,000 clones, with approximately 73% observed a single time. Germline CDR1 and CDR2: SGHRS and YFSETQ. The germline V and J ends were trimmed by 4 bases and 6 bases, with 17 bases remaining between them. The CDR3 has 15 amino acids. Memory CD4+ cells were the fraction left after CD45RA+ naive selection. The clonotype originates from a woman aged 30 to 39 in good health. The source material was memory CD4+ T cells sorted from blood. Subset denoted: CD45RA-negative fraction. The J gene is TRBJ2-1, the V gene TRBV5-1; the D is unclear. In DNA form, the CDR3 reads TGCGCCAGCAGCAACACTATTCGAGACTCCAATGAGCAGTTCTTC. It encodes CASSNTIRDSNEQFF. Full variable domain (rest looked up from reference TRBV5-1 and TRBJ2-1): KAGVTQTPRYLIKTRGQQVTLSCSPISGHRSVSWYQQTPGQGLQFLFEYFSETQRNKGNFPGRFSGRQFSNSRSEMNVSTLELGDSALYLCASSNTIRDSNEQFFGPGTRLTVL.